A selection of T cell receptor beta chains follows, all from one sample in a study of T cells in Graves' hyperthyroidism and ophthalmopathy. TCRdb recomputed calls from the multiplex PCR reads with MiXCR, one row per CDR3 protein. The sample carries some 600,000 distinct CDR3 sequences, about 15% recorded once. Material for sequencing was blood. The receptor source for this set is a woman aged 25 to 39 with Graves' hyperthyroidism that later progressed to Graves' ophthalmopathy. Each CDR3 is given with its conserved first and last residue. A D gene is named only where the DNA matches it firmly. For some rows the clone size is stated as once, few or many, or as a class when expanded; others skip it.

V	D	size	J	CDR3	DNA
TRBV28	NA	many	TRBJ1-5	CASSRAGRSNQPQHF	TGTGCCAGCAGTAGGGCAGGGAGAAGCAATCAGCCCCAGCATTTT
TRBV7-2	NA	many	TRBJ1-1	CASSSQETLEAFF	TGTGCCAGCAGCTCACAGGAGACGCTTGAAGCTTTCTTT
TRBV5-1	TRBD1	many	TRBJ1-2	CASSLGTGSGYTF	TGCGCCAGCAGCTTGGGGACAGGGAGTGGCTACACCTTC
TRBV6-2/TRBV6-3	NA	NA	TRBJ2-2	CANTAGLGNTGELFF	TGTGCCAACACCGCGGGGCTTGGGAACACCGGGGAGCTGTTTTTT
TRBV12-3/TRBV12-4	NA	many	TRBJ1-1	CASSTPTGPEAFF	TGTGCCAGCAGTACGCCCACGGGTCCTGAAGCTTTCTTT
TRBV7-9	NA	many	TRBJ2-1	CASSDWSSDYNEQFF	TGTGCCAGCAGCGATTGGTCTAGCGACTACAATGAGCAGTTCTTC
TRBV2	NA	many	TRBJ1-5	CASSGFQYQPQHF	TGTGCCAGCAGTGGTTTTCAGTATCAGCCCCAGCATTTT
TRBV5-4	NA	NA	TRBJ2-5	CASSSDRQPKGETQYF	TGTGCCAGCAGCTCCGACCGACAGCCTAAGGGAGAGACCCAGTACTTC
TRBV15	NA	NA	TRBJ2-3	CATSRGSDTQYF	TGTGCCACCAGCAGAGGATCAGATACGCAGTATTTT
TRBV20-1	NA	many	TRBJ1-1	CSARVLGDLTEAFF	TGCAGTGCTAGAGTGCTGGGGGATTTGACTGAAGCTTTCTTT
TRBV3-1	TRBD2	few	TRBJ2-5	CASSETSEQETQYF	TGTGCCAGCAGCGAGACTAGCGAACAAGAGACCCAGTACTTC
TRBV5-1	NA	many	TRBJ2-7	CASSLNTPDEQYF	TGCGCCAGCAGCTTGAATACCCCCGACGAGCAGTACTTC
TRBV30	NA	few	TRBJ2-2	CAWSPVRSSGANTGELFF	TGTGCCTGGAGTCCGGTGAGGTCCAGTGGGGCCAACACCGGGGAGCTGTTTTTT
TRBV13	NA	once	TRBJ1-5	CASSLGSGGAPREPQHF	TGTGCCAGCAGCTTAGGGTCGGGGGGGGCACCGCGGGAACCCCAGCATTTT
TRBV18	NA	NA	TRBJ1-5	CASSDSRNQPQHF	TGTGCCAGCTCGGACAGTCGAAATCAGCCCCAGCATTTT
TRBV18	NA	few	TRBJ1-1	CASSRNREGVTEAFF	TGTGCCAGCTCCCGGAACAGGGAAGGGGTCACTGAAGCTTTCTTT
TRBV29-1	NA	many	TRBJ2-3	CSVEEGRKDTQYF	TGCAGCGTTGAGGAGGGGAGGAAGGATACGCAGTATTTT
TRBV5-1	TRBD2	many	TRBJ2-3	CASSRSGNQGDTQYF	TGCGCCAGCAGCCGTAGCGGGAATCAGGGAGATACGCAGTATTTT
TRBV13	NA	many	TRBJ1-1	CASSLFTDAEAFF	TGTGCCAGCAGCTTATTCACGGATGCTGAAGCTTTCTTT
TRBV20-1	TRBD1	many	TRBJ1-5	CSARTGQLPYSNQPQHF	TGCAGTGCTAGGACGGGACAGTTACCTTATAGCAATCAGCCCCAGCATTTT
TRBV29-1	TRBD1	many	TRBJ2-1	CSVEWTGRGNEQFF	TGCAGCGTTGAGTGGACAGGGAGAGGCAATGAGCAGTTCTTC
TRBV29-1	NA	few	TRBJ2-1	CSVVSAEQFF	TGCAGCGTTGTGAGCGCCGAGCAGTTCTTC
TRBV28	TRBD1	many	TRBJ2-7	CASSFDTTGMTGTVRYF	TGTGCCAGCAGTTTTGACACCACCGGAATGACAGGGACGGTACGGTACTTC
TRBV6-1	NA	many	TRBJ2-2	CASSEGPGFTGELFF	TGTGCCAGCAGTGAAGGGCCAGGGTTCACCGGGGAGCTGTTTTTT
TRBV11-1	NA	many	TRBJ2-1	CASSPGLSGPYNEQFF	TGTGCCAGCAGCCCTGGACTAAGCGGGCCATACAATGAGCAGTTCTTC
TRBV20-1	NA	few	TRBJ2-1	CSARYYEQFF	TGCAGTGCTAGATACTACGAGCAGTTCTTC
TRBV30	NA	many	TRBJ1-1	CAWSAFQGQAFF	TGTGCCTGGAGTGCCTTCCAGGGTCAGGCTTTCTTT
TRBV7-2	TRBD2	many	TRBJ2-3	CASSSRGGAGGGNTQYF	TGTGCCAGCAGCTCCCGAGGAGGAGCGGGAGGGGGGAATACGCAGTATTTT
TRBV7-2	TRBD1	many	TRBJ2-5	CASSRAGQGVETQYF	TGTGCCAGCAGCAGGGCGGGACAGGGAGTTGAGACCCAGTACTTC
TRBV19	TRBD1	NA	TRBJ2-2	CASSISTGAKNTGELFF	TGTGCCAGTAGTATATCGACAGGGGCTAAGAACACCGGGGAGCTGTTTTTT
TRBV6-6	NA	many	TRBJ2-5	CASSYPSNPAVKYF	TGTGCCAGCAGTTACCCATCGAATCCAGCAGTTAAGTACTTC
TRBV27	TRBD1	many	TRBJ2-7	CASSPLQGAEDEQYF	TGTGCCAGCAGCCCCTTACAGGGGGCCGAGGACGAGCAGTACTTC
TRBV29-1	TRBD2	NA	TRBJ2-1	CSVPGTSGRGGSYNEQFF	TGCAGCGTGCCTGGGACTAGCGGGAGGGGAGGGTCCTACAATGAGCAGTTCTTC
TRBV6-2/TRBV6-3	NA	many	TRBJ1-2	CASGGLGSLSYTF	TGTGCCAGCGGGGGACTTGGTTCATTAAGCTACACCTTC
TRBV12-3/TRBV12-4	NA	many	TRBJ1-4	CASSLVGAARAVNEKLFF	TGTGCCAGCAGTTTAGTGGGGGCAGCCCGGGCTGTTAATGAAAAACTGTTTTTT